Listed here are 14 T cell receptor beta chains from one sample, sequenced in a study of blood T cell repertoires in COVID-19. TCRdb keeps only in-frame clones here, not all; method: immunoSEQ multiplex PCR. The table includes 250,000 or so clones, about four fifths detected once. Input material: peripheral blood. The receptors derive from a man of 80 years or more with acute or convalescent COVID-19.

This chain connects TRBV19 to TRBJ2-2; 7 bases are a match to TRBD1. Germline CDR1 LNHDA, CDR2 SQIVND (reference sequence). V shed 6 bases and J 6 bases; nucleotides not matched to a gene: 10. The CDR3 covers 15 residues. CDR3 sequence reads: CASRLTGSMAGELFF. The CDR3 DNA sequence: TGTGCCAGTAGGCTGACAGGGAGTATGGCCGGGGAGCTGTTTTTT.

This clone was counted once. The V and J genes are TRBV11-2 and TRBJ1-6; D might be TRBD1 (5 bases). CDR1 and CDR2 (germline): SGHAT, FQNNGV. V shed 1 base and J shed 14 bases, with 15 bases lying between them. The CDR3 covers 14 residues. As DNA, the CDR3 is TGTGCCAGCAGCTTAGGCCGTAGGCTGGACACCCTCCACTTT. This encodes CASSLGRRLDTLHF.

The chain uses TRBV18 and TRBJ1-5, with TRBD1 identical over 8 bases. CDR1 KGHSH and CDR2 LQKENI come from the germline V gene. The CDR3 is 15 amino acids. J gave up 3 bases and V 3 bases, and 4 bases lay outside the gene matches. The CDR3 nucleotides are TGTGCCAGCTCACCGGACAGGGTACCCAATCAGCCCCAGCATTTT. Encoded protein: CASSPDRVPNQPQHF.

This chain connects TRBV27 to TRBJ1-1, with 8 bases that match TRBD1. Trimming removed 4 bases from V and 3 bases from J; junction bases left unmatched: 13. CDR3 length: 17 amino acids. CDR1 MNHEY and CDR2 SMNVEV come from the germline V gene (reference sequence). In DNA form, the CDR3 reads TGTGCCAGCAGTTCCGGGACAGGACGGGGAGGGGACACTGAAGCTTTCTTT. Translation: CASSSGTGRGGDTEAFF.

The gene calls are TRBV6-1 and TRBJ1-1; 7 positions match TRBD1. The CDR3 is 17 amino acids. The germline CDR1 and CDR2 sequences are MNHNS and SASEGT. Unmatched junction bases numbered 12, after V lost 4 bases and J lost 1 base. The CDR3: CASSVNRGSKANTEAFF. CDR3 DNA: TGTGCCAGCAGTGTCAACAGGGGATCGAAGGCGAACACTGAAGCTTTCTTT.

This rearrangement joins TRBV19 to TRBJ1-2; TRBD1 might be the D (5 bases). The CDR3 runs to 13 residues. From germline, CDR1 is LNHDA and CDR2 SQIVND (reference sequence). Trimming pared 9 bases from V and 2 bases from J, leaving 13 bases between. The CDR3 loop reads CASTWGDNYGYTF. The DNA for the CDR3 is TGTGCCAGCACATGGGGGGACAACTATGGCTACACCTTC.

V usage is TRBV5-1 and J usage is TRBJ2-3; maybe TRBD2 (5 bases). The germline V gene has CDR1 SGHRS and CDR2 YFSETQ. The CDR3 loop spans 14 amino acids. Trimming left V 5 bases short and J 0 bases short, with 10 bases between. CDR3 nucleotide sequence: TGCGCCAGCAGAGGGAGCGCTAGCACAGATACGCAGTATTTT. This sequence encodes CASRGSASTDTQYF.

The chain uses TRBV24-1 and TRBJ2-2; 7 bases agree with TRBD1. Germline CDR1 and CDR2: KGHDR and SFDVKD. The CDR3 loop spans 14 amino acids. Trimming removed 7 bases from V and 5 bases from J; junction bases left unmatched: 6. This CDR3 reads CATSRQGWTGELFF. DNA of the CDR3: TGTGCCACCAGCCGACAGGGTTGGACCGGGGAGCTGTTTTTT.

V gene TRBV18 combines with J gene TRBJ1-4, with a weak D call TRBD1 (5 bases). Germline V gene lookup returns CDR1 KGHSH and CDR2 LQKENI. Deletions cut 5 bases from V and 0 bases from J, with 10 bases between. The CDR3 sequence is 15 residues long. As DNA, the CDR3 is TGTGCCAGCTCATCCCAGGGCTCAACTAATGAAAAACTGTTTTTT. Its translation is CASSSQGSTNEKLFF.

The J gene is TRBJ2-3, the V gene TRBV24-1, with D maybe TRBD1 (7 bases). The V and J ends lost 5 bases and 6 bases respectively, with 29 bases between them. CDR3 length: 19 residues. Per germline, CDR1 KGHDR and CDR2 SFDVKD. In DNA form, the CDR3 reads TGTGCCACCAGTGTCAGCGCAGGGGGGCGGCTTTTGCACAGGGATACGCAGTATTTT. Protein product: CATSVSAGGRLLHRDTQYF.

The chain has TRBV25-1 and TRBJ1-3; D gene unclear. This CDR3 is 14 amino acids long. Per the germline V gene, CDR1 is MGHDK and CDR2 is SYGVNS. Trimming removed 5 bases from V and 0 bases from J, with 8 bases in between. The CDR3 loop is CASSSTGSGNTIYF. The CDR3 DNA sequence: TGTGCCAGCAGTTCCACCGGCTCTGGAAACACCATATATTTT.

The chain employs TRBV5-4 and TRBJ1-4, with 10 bases identical to TRBD1. The V gene's germline CDR1 is SGHNT and CDR2 YYREEE (reference sequence). The CDR3 consists of 16 residues. The ends lost 4 bases at V and 11 bases at J; junction bases unmatched: 14. CDR3 protein: CASSVTGQGGAGKLFF. The CDR3 DNA sequence: TGTGCCAGCAGCGTTACCGGACAGGGGGGCGCGGGCAAACTGTTTTTT.

The V and J genes are TRBV5-5 and TRBJ1-5, with D possibly matching TRBD1 (6 bases). The V gene's germline CDR1 is SGHKS and CDR2 YYEKEE (reference sequence). The CDR3 is 14 residues long. The V end lost 4 bases, the J end lost 4 bases, and 12 bases lay between the germline ends. CDR3: CASSLGQYNQPQHF. CDR3 nucleotides: TGTGCCAGCAGCCTTGGACAGTATAATCAGCCCCAGCATTTT.

The chain is built from TRBV5-1 and TRBJ2-2; 9 bases align to TRBD1. The germline CDR1 and CDR2 sequences are SGHRS and YFSETQ. V shed 1 base and J 5 bases; nucleotides not matched to a gene: 3. The CDR3 extends over 15 amino acids. CDR3 nucleotides: TGCGCCAGCAGCTTGAGGGACAGGGCTACCGGGGAGCTGTTTTTT. Translating gives CASSLRDRATGELFF.